A selection of T cell receptor beta chains follows, all from one sample in a study of low-dose radiotherapy and immunotherapy resistance in tumors. TCRdb re-called the reads through MiXCR, storing one row per CDR3 protein. The data contain about 71,000 distinct CDR3 sequences, roughly 30% of them singletons. The specimen comprised PBMCs, sampled before treatment. The receptors shown here come from a female donor with ovarian cancer. The CDR3 runs from the conserved cysteine through the conserved F or W. D genes are given only for firm matches. A row's size may be missing; if present it is once, few, many or a size class.

>TRBJ2-1|TRBV20-1|NA|14|NA
TGCAGTGCTCCCCTGGGGGACTCCTACAATGAGCAGTTCTTC
CSAPLGDSYNEQFF
>TRBJ2-6|TRBV14|many|17|TRBD1
TGTGCCAGCAGCCAAGACCCAGGGGGCTTAGGGGCCAACGTCCTGACTTTC
CASSQDPGGLGANVLTF
>TRBJ2-7|TRBV29-1|many|13|TRBD1
TGCAGCGTCAGGACAGGGGCTGGGGGCGAGCAGTACTTC
CSVRTGAGGEQYF
>TRBJ2-7|TRBV6-2/TRBV6-3|many|14|TRBD1
TGTGCCAGCAGTTTGACAGGGGATACCTACGAGCAGTACTTC
CASSLTGDTYEQYF
>TRBJ2-1|TRBV28|many|15|NA
TGTGCCAGCAGCTTAGGCCGAGGTCCCTACAATGAGCAGTTCTTC
CASSLGRGPYNEQFF
>TRBJ2-7|TRBV11-3|many|14|NA
TGTGCCAGCAGCCCGCGCAGGAACTCCTACGAGCAGTACTTC
CASSPRRNSYEQYF
>TRBJ1-1|TRBV18|NA|14|NA
TGTGCCAGCTCACAACAGGCGTTGAACACTGAAGCTTTCTTT
CASSQQALNTEAFF
>TRBJ2-3|TRBV27|NA|15|TRBD2
TGTGCCAGCAGTTTCCTAGCGGGGTCGGTCGGGACGCAGTATTTT
CASSFLAGSVGTQYF
>TRBJ1-4|TRBV6-2/TRBV6-3|many|14|TRBD1
TGTGCCAGCAGTTACGGACAGGGCCGGGAAAAACTGTTTTTT
CASSYGQGREKLFF
>TRBJ1-1|TRBV6-6|many|13|TRBD1
TGTGCCAGCAGGGACAGGGGAGACACTGAAGCTTTCTTT
CASRDRGDTEAFF
>TRBJ2-7|TRBV28|many|15|TRBD1
TGTGCCAGCAGGAGACCGGGACAGGGTTCCTACGAGCAGTACTTC
CASRRPGQGSYEQYF
>TRBJ2-5|TRBV20-1|many|15|TRBD2
TGCAGTGCTAGAGACGCCTTAAGGGGAGGGGAGACCCAGTACTTC
CSARDALRGGETQYF
>TRBJ2-1|TRBV4-2|many|18|TRBD2
TGTGCCAGCAGCCAAGATCGGGGTCTCGCGGGAGGGCGTAATGAGCAGTTCTTC
CASSQDRGLAGGRNEQFF
>TRBJ2-2|TRBV5-4|many|14|NA
TGTGCCAGCAGCCCAAGAACTAGTACCGGGGAGCTGTTTTTT
CASSPRTSTGELFF
>TRBJ1-5|TRBV27|many|17|NA
TGTGCCAGCAGTCGTTCCTCGGGGGCGCTTAGCAATCAGCCCCAGCATTTT
CASSRSSGALSNQPQHF
>TRBJ1-2|TRBV28|many|13|NA
TGTGCCAGCCGGACAGACCCTAACTATGGCTACACCTTC
CASRTDPNYGYTF
>TRBJ2-5|TRBV9|NA|14|TRBD2
TGTGCCAGCAGCGTAGCTAGCGGGGATGAGACCCAGTACTTC
CASSVASGDETQYF
>TRBJ2-7|TRBV3-1|NA|12|TRBD1
TGTGCCAGCAGCACTACAGGGGGGGAGCAGTACTTC
CASSTTGGEQYF
>TRBJ2-7|TRBV27|NA|13|NA
TGTGCCACCAGAGATCCCCGCACCTACGAGCAGTACTTC
CATRDPRTYEQYF
>TRBJ2-5|TRBV2|many|11|NA
TGTGCCAGCAGGGCAGGAGAGACCCAGTACTTC
CASRAGETQYF
>TRBJ1-2|TRBV5-3|NA|15|NA
TGTGCCAGCAGCTTGGCCCTCGGGAGGGGCTATGGCTACACCTTC
CASSLALGRGYGYTF
>TRBJ2-7|TRBV7-2|NA|15|TRBD1
TGTGCCAGCACCAGGGACAGGGGAGGGTCCTACGAGCAGTACTTC
CASTRDRGGSYEQYF
>TRBJ2-3|TRBV20-1|many|14|TRBD2
TGCAGTGCTTCCACTAGCGGGTCCGCAGATACGCAGTATTTT
CSASTSGSADTQYF
>TRBJ2-4|TRBV20-1|NA|14|NA
TGCAGTGCTAGTGTCGGAGTCGGGAAAAACATTCAGTACTTC
CSASVGVGKNIQYF
>TRBJ2-5|TRBV29-1|many|16|TRBD2
TGCAGCGTCGGGACTAGCGGGAGGGCGGCTCAAGAGACCCAGTACTTC
CSVGTSGRAAQETQYF
>TRBJ2-3|TRBV2|many|15|NA
TGTGCCAGCAGTGATCACATCCAGATCACAGATACGCAGTATTTT
CASSDHIQITDTQYF
>TRBJ2-7|TRBV6-2/TRBV6-3|NA|13|TRBD1
TGTGCCAGCGGGACAGGGGTCGCCTACGAGCAGTACTTC
CASGTGVAYEQYF
>TRBJ2-1|TRBV5-4|NA|16|TRBD2
TGTGCCAGCAGCTTGGACATGCGGGGGGGAAACAATGAGCAGTTCTTC
CASSLDMRGGNNEQFF
>TRBJ2-3|TRBV28|NA|19|TRBD2
TGTGCCAGCAGCCCTAACCCGGCTAGCGGGGGGAAAAGCACAGATACGCAGTATTTT
CASSPNPASGGKSTDTQYF
>TRBJ2-1|TRBV6-4|once|14|NA
TGTGCCAGCAGAAAGGTCTATTCCTTCAATGAGCAGTTCTTC
CASRKVYSFNEQFF
>TRBJ2-1|TRBV29-1|NA|15|NA
TGCAGCGCCTGCGCAACCCGGGTTCACTACAATGAGCAGTTCTTC
CSACATRVHYNEQFF
>TRBJ1-5|TRBV12-3/TRBV12-4|few|16|NA
TGTGCCAGCAGGTTGGGAACTCGGAGAGGCAATCAGCCCCAGCATTTT
CASRLGTRRGNQPQHF
>TRBJ2-2|TRBV6-2/TRBV6-3|few|17|TRBD2
TGTGCCAGCAGTGGGGGACTAGCGGGAGCCGTTACCGGGGAGCTGTTTTTT
CASSGGLAGAVTGELFF
>TRBJ2-5|TRBV5-1|many|19|TRBD2
TGCGCCAGCAGACGGGGTGGAGGACTAGCGGGAGTTGAGGGAGAGACCCAGTACTTC
CASRRGGGLAGVEGETQYF
>TRBJ1-5|TRBV23-1|medium-sized|15|TRBD1
TGTGCCAGCAGCTCCAGGGGGGGGCGCGATCAGCCCCAGCATTTT
CASSSRGGRDQPQHF
>TRBJ2-5|TRBV12-3/TRBV12-4|many|15|NA
TGTGCCAGCAGTAAAGGGAGACTATCCCAAGAGACCCAGTACTTC
CASSKGRLSQETQYF
>TRBJ2-7|TRBV4-2|few|16|TRBD2
TGTGCCAGCAGCCAATCCTTAGCGGGGGGGACCTACGAGCAGTACTTC
CASSQSLAGGTYEQYF
>TRBJ1-1|TRBV3-1|NA|12|NA
TGTGCCAGCAAGGGGGGATCCACCCCAGCTTTCTTT
CASKGGSTPAFF
>TRBJ2-7|TRBV29-1|NA|16|NA
TGCAGCGTTGCAAAGGGGTCCGGTGGGTTCTCCTACGAGCAGTACTTC
CSVAKGSGGFSYEQYF
>TRBJ2-1|TRBV5-1|few|13|NA
TGCGCCAGCAGCTTAGACCGGACCAATGAGCAGTTCTTC
CASSLDRTNEQFF
>TRBJ1-2|TRBV19|NA|12|NA
TGTGCCAGCCGCCAGGGGATCAATGGCTACACCTTC
CASRQGINGYTF
>TRBJ1-3|TRBV20-1|many|18|NA
TGCAGTGCTAGAGATCTGCACAGGGCCCTAAGCTCTGGAAACACCATATATTTT
CSARDLHRALSSGNTIYF
>TRBJ1-1|TRBV14|many|17|TRBD1
TGTGCCAGCAGCCCAACTCCGGGACAGGGGGGGAGAACTGAAGCTTTCTTT
CASSPTPGQGGRTEAFF